The 26 T cell receptor beta chains given below trace back to one sample, sequenced in a study of molecular identifiers for immune sequencing clone quantification (dated by TCRdb to 2016 to 2019). Library creation used PCR. TCRdb names NextSeq 500 as the instrument used. In-frame beta chains were kept once TCRdb had trimmed the public reads at Q25 with fastp and called clones with MiXCR. Rows merge per CDR3 protein into single entries with the most common DNA and genes. This sample is represented by more than 450,000 distinct CDR3 sequences; about a quarter of them were singletons. Of the sample, about 0.75% falls within the top ten clones. The sample was naive CD8+ T cells from blood, with Jurkat cell RNA spiked in. Interpreted using the paper, the cell subset or site label stands for: FACS-sorted CD8+CD4-CCR7+CD45RA+ naive T cells. The receptors come from a human donor in good health. Some libraries in this study had Jurkat cell RNA spiked in.

This clonotype was seen ten or more times. This chain links TRBV27 with TRBJ2-7; D is possibly TRBD2 (5 bases). Germline V gene data show CDR1 as MNHEY and CDR2 as SMNVEV (reference sequence). Trimming took off 7 bases at V and 3 bases at J, with 10 bases between the two ends. The CDR3 length is 12 residues. CDR3 sequence: CASMGVSYEQYF. The CDR3 DNA sequence: TGTGCCAGCATGGGAGTAAGCTACGAGCAGTACTTC.

This clonotype appeared a few times. V usage is TRBV5-6 and J usage is TRBJ1-5, with D uncertain. The CDR3 sequence is 13 residues long. Germline CDR1 and CDR2: SGHDT and YYEEEE. Trimming pared 0 bases from V and 6 bases from J, leaving 7 bases between. The CDR3 DNA sequence: TGTGCCAGCAGCTTGGCATGGGGTCAGCCCCAGCATTTT. Amino acids: CASSLAWGQPQHF. Variable domain in full (rest from reference TRBV5-6 and TRBJ1-5): DAGVTQSPTHLIKTRGQQVTLRCSPKSGHDTVSWYQQALGQGPQFIFQYYEEEERQRGNFPDRFSGHQFPNYSSELNVNALLLGDSALYLCASSLAWGQPQHFGDGTRLSIL.

CDR3 nucleotide sequence: TGTGCCGCTGGAGTTGGAGAAGTAAGGGTGGCCGATGAGCAGTTCTTC. Amino acid sequence: CAAGVGEVRVADEQFF. The rearrangement links TRBV30 to TRBJ2-1; the D is unclear. Germline CDR1 is GTSNPN and CDR2 is SVGIG (reference sequence). This CDR3 contains 16 residues. With 8 bases removed from V and 8 bases from J, the gap between germline ends came to 28 bases.

This clonotype occurred many times. The rearrangement uses TRBV19 and TRBJ1-5; D might be TRBD1 (5 bases). V lost 3 bases, J lost 0 bases, and 9 bases lay in between. CDR3 length: 15 amino acids. The V gene's germline CDR1 is LNHDA and CDR2 SQIVND (reference sequence). DNA of the CDR3: TGTGCCAGTAGTATGACAGACTATAGCAATCAGCCCCAGCATTTT. Translating gives CASSMTDYSNQPQHF.

The rearrangement uses TRBV27 and TRBJ2-7, with D perhaps matching TRBD1 (6 bases). V lost 0 bases, J lost 7 bases, and 13 bases lay in between. Per germline, CDR1 MNHEY and CDR2 SMNVEV (reference sequence). This CDR3 region has 14 residues. The CDR3 coding sequence is TGTGCCAGCAGTTTATCCACACAGGGCTGGGAGCAGTACTTC. This codes for CASSLSTQGWEQYF.

This clonotype was recorded a few times. V usage is TRBV6-5 and J usage is TRBJ1-1; D call uncertain. The CDR3 is 12 amino acids. In germline, CDR1 is MNHEY, CDR2 SVGAGI. The V and J ends lost 7 bases and 6 bases respectively, with 12 bases between them. This chain's CDR3 is CASTPEGSEAFF. The CDR3 bases are TGTGCCAGCACCCCTGAGGGTTCTGAAGCTTTCTTT.

This clonotype was seen repeatedly, ten times or more. V is TRBV7-9 and J is TRBJ2-3; the match to TRBD2 covers 7 bases. Per germline, CDR1 SEHNR and CDR2 FQNEAQ (reference sequence). CDR3 size: 16 residues. The junction had 10 bases not matched to a gene; V was cut back by 1 base and J by 6 bases. The CDR3 reads CASSLGRGRAGDTQYF. The DNA of the CDR3 is TGTGCCAGCAGCTTAGGACGGGGTCGAGCGGGGGATACGCAGTATTTT. The full variable domain, in which reference TRBV7-9 and TRBJ2-3 provide the parts outside the CDR3, is DTGVSQNPRHKITKRGQNVTFRCDPISEHNRLYWYRQTLGQGPEFLTYFQNEAQLEKSRLLSDRFSAERPKGSFSTLEIQRTEQGDSAMYLCASSLGRGRAGDTQYFGPGTRLTVL.

The chain employs TRBV11-1 and TRBJ2-3; 10 nucleotides match TRBD2. Germline values: CDR1 SGHAT, CDR2 FQDESV (reference sequence). Trimming cost V 4 bases and J 4 bases; bases outside gene matches: 11. The CDR3 is made up of 17 amino acids. The DNA for the CDR3 is TGTGCCAGCAGCTCCCGACCAGCGGGAGGGCCCCCAGATACGCAGTATTTT. The encoded protein is CASSSRPAGGPPDTQYF.

This clonotype was observed a few times. This chain uses TRBV12-3 or TRBV12-4 with TRBJ1-2, with a weak D call TRBD1 (6 bases). Deletions cut 5 bases from V and 3 bases from J, with 10 bases between. The CDR3 is 13 residues long. In nucleotides, the CDR3 is TGTGCCAGCAGTCGGGACATTTACTATGGCTACACCTTC. This translates into CASSRDIYYGYTF.

The J gene is TRBJ2-7, the V gene TRBV6-5; D is possibly TRBD1 (5 bases). Between the trimmed V and J ends, which lost 5 bases and 0 bases, there was a span of 11 bases. CDR1 is MNHEY, CDR2 SVGAGI, per germline. The CDR3 has 14 amino acids. The CDR3: CASSPQVTSYEQYF. DNA for the CDR3: TGTGCCAGCAGTCCACAGGTGACCTCCTACGAGCAGTACTTC.

The chain carries TRBV25-1 and TRBJ2-2; D not resolved. The CDR3 is 13 amino acids. CDR1 is MGHDK, CDR2 SYGVNS, per germline. V lost 3 bases and J lost 5, with 7 bases in between. Written as DNA, the CDR3 is TGTGCCAGCAGTGATGTGGGGACCGGGGAGCTGTTTTTT. Protein sequence: CASSDVGTGELFF.

The sample holds a few counts of this clonotype. The genes are TRBV28 and TRBJ2-7; 11 bases match TRBD2. V trimming: 3 bases; J trimming: 6 bases; junction bases outside the gene matches: 7. CDR1 is MDHEN, CDR2 SYDVKM, per germline. The CDR3 spans 15 residues. CDR3 in amino acids: CASSFRGLAESEQYF. The DNA of the CDR3 is TGTGCCAGCAGTTTCCGGGGACTAGCGGAGAGCGAGCAGTACTTC. The full variable domain, its missing parts supplied by reference TRBV28 and TRBJ2-7, is DVKVTQSSRYLVKRTGEKVFLECVQDMDHENMFWYRQDPGLGLRLIYFSYDVKMKEKGDIPEGYSVSREKKERFSLILESASTNQTSMYLCASSFRGLAESEQYFGPGTRLTVT.

A few counts support this clonotype. CDR3 bases: TGTGCCAGCAGTGACTTGATAATGTACGAGCAGTACTTC. It translates to CASSDLIMYEQYF. The chain has TRBV2 and TRBJ2-7; no reliable D call. Trimming took 3 bases from V and 4 from J, leaving 10 bases between them. The CDR3 length is 13 residues. The V gene's germline CDR1 is SNHLY and CDR2 FYNNEI.

The chain is built from TRBV7-2 and TRBJ2-5; 9 bases map to TRBD1. The ends lost 1 base at V and 7 bases at J; junction bases unmatched: 10. The CDR3 spans 16 residues. In germline, CDR1 is SGHTA, CDR2 FQGNSA. CDR3 residues: CASSLVTGGIVVTQYF. The CDR3 nucleotides are TGTGCCAGCAGCTTAGTTACAGGGGGCATTGTAGTGACCCAGTACTTC.

This clonotype was counted between two and nine times. This chain joins TRBV6-5 and TRBJ2-7; maybe TRBD1 (5 bases). The germline V gene has CDR1 MNHEY and CDR2 SVGAGI. CDR3 length: 12 amino acids. V shed 8 bases and J shed 6 bases, with 14 bases lying between them. The CDR3 DNA reads TGTGCCAGCGGGGTCCAGGGCGGCGAGCAGTACTTC. It translates to CASGVQGGEQYF.

The rearrangement links TRBV9 to TRBJ2-5; D call uncertain. V was shortened by 3 bases and J by 5 bases, with 8 bases between the two germline ends. The CDR3 length is 12 residues. Germline V gives CDR1 SGDLS, CDR2 YYNGEE. The CDR3 loop is CASSGNRETQYF. The CDR3 nucleotides read TGTGCCAGCAGCGGTAACCGGGAGACCCAGTACTTC.

This rearrangement joins TRBV6-2 or TRBV6-3 to TRBJ2-3; D gene unclear. The CDR3 extends over 15 amino acids. V dropped 6 bases and J dropped 0 bases, with 13 bases sitting between them. Per the germline V gene, CDR1 is MNHEY and CDR2 is SVGEGT. The CDR3, as DNA: TGTGCCAGCAGCCCCGGAGCAGGTAGCACAGATACGCAGTATTTT. Protein: CASSPGAGSTDTQYF.

This clonotype was recorded a few times. The chain combines TRBV10-2 with TRBJ1-4; D is ambiguous. In germline, CDR1 is WSHSY, CDR2 SAAADI. There are 15 residues in the CDR3. V shed 3 bases and J shed 5 bases, with 13 bases lying between them. As DNA, the CDR3 is TGCGCCAGCAGTGATGTGGGCGCGGGCAATGAAAAACTGTTTTTT. Translated: CASSDVGAGNEKLFF.

This clonotype has just a few counts. The rearrangement joins TRBV7-9 to TRBJ2-3; 10 bases line up with TRBD2. CDR3 length equals 17 residues. Trimming removed 3 bases from V and 4 bases from J; junction bases left unmatched: 10. Germline CDR1 SEHNR, CDR2 FQNEAQ (reference sequence). In DNA, the CDR3 is TGTGCCAGCAGCTTGCTAGCGGGGGTCGCTTATGCAGATACGCAGTATTTT. Its protein product is CASSLLAGVAYADTQYF.

This clonotype came up many times. CDR3 residues: CASSLSGIEAYEQYF. In DNA form, the CDR3 reads TGTGCCAGCAGTTTATCAGGGATTGAAGCCTACGAGCAGTACTTC. The chain links TRBV27 to TRBJ2-7; D is unclear. The CDR3 covers 15 residues. Germline V gives CDR1 MNHEY, CDR2 SMNVEV (reference sequence). Trimming removed 0 bases from V and 2 bases from J, with 11 bases in between.

Details on this clonotype: A much larger clone lies a single base off, so this may be a read error. The CDR3 sequence: CAISLGRIDTQYF. The CDR3 DNA reads TGTGCCATCAGCCTAGGACGGATAGATACGCAGTATTTT. V usage is TRBV7-9 and J usage is TRBJ2-3; no reliable D call. The V gene's germline CDR1 is SEHNR and CDR2 FQNEAQ (reference sequence). The CDR3 extends over 13 amino acids.

A note on this clonotype: A much larger clonotype is one base distant, so this may be a read error. V gene TRBV7-8 combines with J gene TRBJ1-1; tentative D call: TRBD1 (5 bases). CDR3 length: 13 residues. The germline gives CDR1 SGHVS, CDR2 FQNEAQ. DNA for the CDR3: TGTGCCAGCAGCTTAGTTGGGGGGACCGAAGCTCTCTTT. Protein sequence: CASSLVGGTEALF.

V and J are TRBV19 and TRBJ2-7; D perhaps matches TRBD1 (7 bases). The CDR3 extends over 15 amino acids. From germline, CDR1 is LNHDA and CDR2 SQIVND (reference sequence). Deletions cut 7 bases from V and 0 bases from J, with 16 bases between. The CDR3: CASTPTGTVSYEQYF. For the CDR3, the DNA is TGTGCCAGTACCCCGACAGGGACTGTCTCCTACGAGCAGTACTTC.

The rearrangement joins TRBV3-1 to TRBJ2-7; TRBD2 matches 14 bases. This CDR3 contains 18 residues. Trimming cost V 1 base and J 5 bases; bases outside gene matches: 10. CDR1 and CDR2 (germline): LGHDT, YNNKEL (reference sequence). CDR3 sequence (DNA): TGTGCCAGCAGCCAAGCGAACAAGGGGACTAGCGGGAGCCACGAGCAGTACTTC. Encoded protein: CASSQANKGTSGSHEQYF.

About this clonotype itself: This sequence may be a read error, since a much larger clone differs from it by one base. Because it lacks the conserved phenylalanine or tryptophan at the end, this CDR3 is likely a read error. The V gene is TRBV10-3, the J gene TRBJ2-5; TRBD2 matches at 9 bases. The length of the CDR3 is 15 residues. CDR1 ENHRY and CDR2 SYGVKD come from the germline V gene. The J segment lost 2 bases and the V segment lost 3 bases, leaving 4 bases of the junction unmatched. This CDR3 reads CAISEPSGEQETQYL. The CDR3 DNA is TGTGCCATCAGTGAACCTAGCGGGGAGCAAGAGACCCAGTACCTC.

This clonotype was seen a handful of times. The V call is TRBV6-1, the J call TRBJ1-5; D perhaps matches TRBD1 (5 bases). Germline assignment: CDR1 MNHNS and CDR2 SASEGT. CDR3 length: 17 amino acids. The V end lost 2 bases, the J end lost 1 base, and 15 bases lay between the germline ends. CDR3 residues: CASSERGGGSSNQPQHF. CDR3 coding DNA: TGTGCCAGCAGTGAACGTGGGGGAGGGTCAAGCAATCAGCCCCAGCATTTT.